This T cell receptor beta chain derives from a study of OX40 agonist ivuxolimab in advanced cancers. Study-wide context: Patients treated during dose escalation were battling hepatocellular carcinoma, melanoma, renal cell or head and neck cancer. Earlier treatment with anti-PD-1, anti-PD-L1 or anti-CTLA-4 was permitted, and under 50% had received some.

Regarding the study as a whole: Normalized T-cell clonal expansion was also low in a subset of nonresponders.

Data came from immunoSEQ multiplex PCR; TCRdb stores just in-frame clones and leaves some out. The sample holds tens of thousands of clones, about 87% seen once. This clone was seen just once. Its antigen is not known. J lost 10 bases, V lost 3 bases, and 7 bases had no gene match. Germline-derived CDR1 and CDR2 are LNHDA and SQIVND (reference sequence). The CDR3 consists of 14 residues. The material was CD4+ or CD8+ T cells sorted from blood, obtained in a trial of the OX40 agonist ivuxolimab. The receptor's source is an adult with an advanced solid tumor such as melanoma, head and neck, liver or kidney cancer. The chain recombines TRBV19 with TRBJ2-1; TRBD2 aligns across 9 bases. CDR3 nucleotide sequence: TGTGCCAGTAGTATTTTAGCGGGGGCTAAGGAGCAGTTCTTC. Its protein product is CASSILAGAKEQFF. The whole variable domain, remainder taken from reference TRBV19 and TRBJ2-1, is DGGITQSPKYLFRKEGQNVTLSCEQNLNHDAMYWYRQDPGQGLRLIYYSQIVNDFQKGDIAEGYSVSREKKESFPLTVTSAQKNPTAFYLCASSILAGAKEQFFGPGTRLTVL.